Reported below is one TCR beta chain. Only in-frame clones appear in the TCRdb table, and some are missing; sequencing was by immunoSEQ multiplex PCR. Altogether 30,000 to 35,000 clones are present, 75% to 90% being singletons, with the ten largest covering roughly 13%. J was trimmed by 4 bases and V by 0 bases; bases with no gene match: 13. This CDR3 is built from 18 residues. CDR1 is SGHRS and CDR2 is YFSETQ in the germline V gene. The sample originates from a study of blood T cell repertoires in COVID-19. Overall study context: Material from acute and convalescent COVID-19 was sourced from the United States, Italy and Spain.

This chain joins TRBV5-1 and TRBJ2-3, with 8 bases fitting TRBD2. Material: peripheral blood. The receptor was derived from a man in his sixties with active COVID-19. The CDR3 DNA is TGCGCCAGCAGCTTGGCGTCTAGCGGGCACCCTAGCGCAGATACGCAGTATTTT. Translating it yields CASSLASSGHPSADTQYF. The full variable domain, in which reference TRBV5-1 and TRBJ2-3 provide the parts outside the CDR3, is KAGVTQTPRYLIKTRGQQVTLSCSPISGHRSVSWYQQTPGQGLQFLFEYFSETQRNKGNFPGRFSGRQFSNSRSEMNVSTLELGDSALYLCASSLASSGHPSADTQYFGPGTRLTVL.